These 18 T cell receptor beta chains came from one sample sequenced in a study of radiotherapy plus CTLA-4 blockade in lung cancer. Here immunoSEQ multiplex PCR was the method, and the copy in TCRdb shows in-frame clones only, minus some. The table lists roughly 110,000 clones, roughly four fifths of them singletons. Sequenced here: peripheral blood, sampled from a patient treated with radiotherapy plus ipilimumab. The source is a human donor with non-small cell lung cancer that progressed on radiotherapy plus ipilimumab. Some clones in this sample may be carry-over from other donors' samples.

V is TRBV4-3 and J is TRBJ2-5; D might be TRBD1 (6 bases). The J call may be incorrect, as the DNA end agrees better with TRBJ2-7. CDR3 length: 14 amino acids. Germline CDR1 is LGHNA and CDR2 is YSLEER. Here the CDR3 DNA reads TGCGCCAGCAGCCAACCGGGACATGTCTACGAGCAGTACTTC. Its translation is CASSQPGHVYEQYF.

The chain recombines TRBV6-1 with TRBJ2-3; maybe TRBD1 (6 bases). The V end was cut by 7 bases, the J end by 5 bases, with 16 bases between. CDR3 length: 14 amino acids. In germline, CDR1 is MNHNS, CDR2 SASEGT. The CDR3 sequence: CASKPGHPRDTQYF. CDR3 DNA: TGTGCCAGCAAACCGGGACACCCGCGAGATACGCAGTATTTT.

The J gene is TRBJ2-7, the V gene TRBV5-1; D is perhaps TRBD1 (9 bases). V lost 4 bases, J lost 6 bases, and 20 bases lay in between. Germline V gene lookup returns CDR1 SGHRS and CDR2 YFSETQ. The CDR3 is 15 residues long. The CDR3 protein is CASSPGGTGSREQYF. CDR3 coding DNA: TGCGCCAGCAGCCCGGGGGGGACAGGGAGTCGCGAGCAGTACTTC.

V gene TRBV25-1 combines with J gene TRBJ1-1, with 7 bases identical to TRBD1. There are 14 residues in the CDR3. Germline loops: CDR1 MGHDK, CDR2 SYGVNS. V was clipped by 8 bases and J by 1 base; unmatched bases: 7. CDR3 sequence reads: CASRPTGQNTEAFF. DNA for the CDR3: TGTGCCAGCCGACCGACAGGGCAGAACACTGAAGCTTTCTTT.

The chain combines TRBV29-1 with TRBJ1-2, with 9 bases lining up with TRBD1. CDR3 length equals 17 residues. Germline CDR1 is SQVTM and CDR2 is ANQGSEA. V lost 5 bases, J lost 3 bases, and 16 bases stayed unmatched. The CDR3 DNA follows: TGCAGCGTTTCCCGGGACAGGGAAGATAATATGTACTATGGCTACACCTTC. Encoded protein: CSVSRDREDNMYYGYTF.

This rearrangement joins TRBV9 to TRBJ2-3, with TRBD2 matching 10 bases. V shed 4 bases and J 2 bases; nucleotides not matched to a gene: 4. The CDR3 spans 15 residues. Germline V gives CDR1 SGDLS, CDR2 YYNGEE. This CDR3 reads CASSITSGVTDTQYF. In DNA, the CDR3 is TGTGCCAGCAGCATAACTAGCGGGGTCACAGATACGCAGTATTTT. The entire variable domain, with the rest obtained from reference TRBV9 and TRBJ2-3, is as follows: DSGVTQTPKHLITATGQRVTLRCSPRSGDLSVYWYQQSLDQGLQFLIQYYNGEERAKGNILERFSAQQFPDLHSELNLSSLELGDSALYFCASSITSGVTDTQYFGPGTRLTVL.

The CDR3 bases are TGTGCCAGCAGCGTAGGCGTAGGAGAGACCCAGTACTTC. Its translation: CASSVGVGETQYF. The rearrangement uses TRBV9 and TRBJ2-5, with no clear D. The germline V and J ends were trimmed by 0 bases and 4 bases, with 7 bases remaining between them. The CDR3 totals 13 residues. Germline values: CDR1 SGDLS, CDR2 YYNGEE.

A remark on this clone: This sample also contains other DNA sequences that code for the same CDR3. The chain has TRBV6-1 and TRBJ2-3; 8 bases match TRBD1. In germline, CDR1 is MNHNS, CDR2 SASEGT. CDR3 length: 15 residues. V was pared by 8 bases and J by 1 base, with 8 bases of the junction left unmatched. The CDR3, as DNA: TGTGCCAGCTCCCCCAGGGGGCCTCGCACAGATACGCAGTATTTT. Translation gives CASSPRGPRTDTQYF.

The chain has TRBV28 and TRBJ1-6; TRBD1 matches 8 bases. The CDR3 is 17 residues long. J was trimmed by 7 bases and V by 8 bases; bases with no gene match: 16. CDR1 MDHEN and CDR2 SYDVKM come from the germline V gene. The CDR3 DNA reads TGTGCCAGCGCTGCCCCGGGGACAGGTGGGGCAAATTCACCCCTCCACTTT. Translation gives CASAAPGTGGANSPLHF.

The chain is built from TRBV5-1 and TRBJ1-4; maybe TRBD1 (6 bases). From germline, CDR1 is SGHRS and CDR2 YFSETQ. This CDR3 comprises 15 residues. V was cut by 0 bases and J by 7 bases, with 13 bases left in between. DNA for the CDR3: TGCGCCAGCAGCTTGGGTGCAGGGGAGACTGAAAAACTGTTTTTT. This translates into CASSLGAGETEKLFF.

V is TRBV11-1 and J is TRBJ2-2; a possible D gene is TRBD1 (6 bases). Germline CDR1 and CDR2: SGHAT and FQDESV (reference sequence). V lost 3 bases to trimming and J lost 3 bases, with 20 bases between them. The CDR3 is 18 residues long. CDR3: CASSFFLPWTEHTGELFF. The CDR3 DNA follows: TGTGCCAGCAGCTTTTTCCTCCCCTGGACAGAGCACACCGGGGAGCTGTTTTTT. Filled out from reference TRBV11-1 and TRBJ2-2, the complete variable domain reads EAEVAQSPRYKITEKSQAVAFWCDPISGHATLYWYRQILGQGPELLVQFQDESVVDDSQLPKDRFSAERLKGVDSTLKIQPAELGDSAMYLCASSFFLPWTEHTGELFFGEGSRLTVL.

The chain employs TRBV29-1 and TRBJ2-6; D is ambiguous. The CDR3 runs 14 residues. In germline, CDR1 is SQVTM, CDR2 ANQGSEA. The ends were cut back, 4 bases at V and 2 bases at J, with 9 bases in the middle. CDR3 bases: TGCAGCGTTGTGGCGGTCCCTGGGGCCAACGTCCTGACTTTC. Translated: CSVVAVPGANVLTF.

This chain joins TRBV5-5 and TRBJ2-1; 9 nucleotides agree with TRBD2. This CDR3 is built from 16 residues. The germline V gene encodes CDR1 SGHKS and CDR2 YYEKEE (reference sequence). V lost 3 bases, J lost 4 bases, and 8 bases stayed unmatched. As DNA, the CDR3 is TGTGCCAGCAGCTCGTCTAGCGGGGTGAAGTACAATGAGCAGTTCTTC. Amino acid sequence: CASSSSSGVKYNEQFF. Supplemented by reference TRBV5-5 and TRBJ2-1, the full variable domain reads DAGVTQSPTHLIKTRGQQVTLRCSPISGHKSVSWYQQVLGQGPQFIFQYYEKEERGRGNFPDRFSARQFPNYSSELNVNALLLGDSALYLCASSSSSGVKYNEQFFGPGTRLTVL.

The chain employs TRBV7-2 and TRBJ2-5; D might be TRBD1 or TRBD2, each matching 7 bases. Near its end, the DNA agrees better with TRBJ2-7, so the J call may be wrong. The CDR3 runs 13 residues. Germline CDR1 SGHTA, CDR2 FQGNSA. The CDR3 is CASSSQGGGEQYF. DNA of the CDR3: TGTGCCAGCAGCTCCCAGGGGGGGGGCGAGCAGTACTTC.

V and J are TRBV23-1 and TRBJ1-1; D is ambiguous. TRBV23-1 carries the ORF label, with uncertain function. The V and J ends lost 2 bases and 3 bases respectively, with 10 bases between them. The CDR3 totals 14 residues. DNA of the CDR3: TGCGCCAGCAGTCAACGCTCGACCGACACTGAAGCTTTCTTT. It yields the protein CASSQRSTDTEAFF.

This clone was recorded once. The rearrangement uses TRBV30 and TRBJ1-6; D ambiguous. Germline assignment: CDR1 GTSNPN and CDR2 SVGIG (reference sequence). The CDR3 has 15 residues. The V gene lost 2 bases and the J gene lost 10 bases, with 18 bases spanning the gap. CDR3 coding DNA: TGTGCCTGGAGTACTCTAGGGAGGAGAGGATCACCCCTCCACTTT. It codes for CAWSTLGRRGSPLHF.

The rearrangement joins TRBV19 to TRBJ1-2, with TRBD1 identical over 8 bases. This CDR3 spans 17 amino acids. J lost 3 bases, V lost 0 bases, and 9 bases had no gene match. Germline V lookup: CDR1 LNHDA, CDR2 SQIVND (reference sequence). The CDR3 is CASSIDYDRGTYYGYTF. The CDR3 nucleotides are TGTGCCAGTAGTATAGATTATGACAGGGGAACTTACTATGGCTACACCTTC.

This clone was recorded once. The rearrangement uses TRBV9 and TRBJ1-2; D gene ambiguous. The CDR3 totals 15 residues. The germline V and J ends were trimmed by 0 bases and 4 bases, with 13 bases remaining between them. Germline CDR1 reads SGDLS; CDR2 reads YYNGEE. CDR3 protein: CASSVGITASYGYTF. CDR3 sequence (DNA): TGTGCCAGCAGCGTAGGCATTACAGCTTCCTATGGCTACACCTTC. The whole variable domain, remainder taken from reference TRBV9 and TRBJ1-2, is DSGVTQTPKHLITATGQRVTLRCSPRSGDLSVYWYQQSLDQGLQFLIQYYNGEERAKGNILERFSAQQFPDLHSELNLSSLELGDSALYFCASSVGITASYGYTFGSGTRLTVV.